This T cell receptor beta chain was profiled in a study of T cells in Graves' hyperthyroidism and ophthalmopathy. Germline V gives CDR1 SGHNT, CDR2 YYREEE (reference sequence). With 4 bases removed from V and 4 bases from J, the gap between germline ends came to 10 bases. This CDR3 has 13 residues. Amplified TCR beta CDR3 regions derived from RNA transcripts. The TCR CDR3 first-round RT-PCR relied on the HTBI primer set. TCRdb fed the multiplex PCR reads into MiXCR, producing one record per CDR3 protein. The sample lists 300,000 to 350,000 distinct CDR3 sequences, 16% seen once, with roughly a third in the top ten. Cells are PBMCs isolated from around 9.4 ml of fresh blood.

The material sequenced was blood. This sequence originates from a man aged 25-45 years with Graves' hyperthyroidism. This sequence joins TRBV5-4 and TRBJ2-3, with a weak D call TRBD1 (5 bases). CDR3 sequence (DNA): TGTGCCAGCAGCCCCAGGGTCCCAGATACGCAGTATTTT. As protein: CASSPRVPDTQYF.